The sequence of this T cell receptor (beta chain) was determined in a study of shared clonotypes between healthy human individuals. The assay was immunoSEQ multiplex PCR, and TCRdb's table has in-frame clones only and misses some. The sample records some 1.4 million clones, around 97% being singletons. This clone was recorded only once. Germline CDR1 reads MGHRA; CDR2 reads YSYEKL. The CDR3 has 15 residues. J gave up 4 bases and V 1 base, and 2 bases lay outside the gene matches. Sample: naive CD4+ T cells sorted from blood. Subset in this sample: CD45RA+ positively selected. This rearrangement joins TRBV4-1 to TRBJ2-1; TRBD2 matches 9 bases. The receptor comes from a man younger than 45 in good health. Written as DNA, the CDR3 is TGCGCCAGCAGCCAAGGCCTAGCGGGATACAATGAGCAGTTCTTC. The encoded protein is CASSQGLAGYNEQFF.